This T cell receptor beta chain comes out of a study of T cell responses to AZD1222 COVID-19 vaccine. Study-level findings and limits: Recipients of AZD1222 seropositive at baseline numbered only 6 or 7. Epitopes outside B.1.351 and B.1.1.7 mutated regions reportedly drew nearly half of spike TCRs. Donors, mostly white British, included more females; clonal diversity was possibly underestimated.

This CDR3 spans 15 amino acids. V was trimmed by 2 bases and J by 10 bases, leaving 15 bases between them. Germline loops: CDR1 SGHTA, CDR2 FQGNSA. Sequencing used immunoSEQ multiplex PCR; TCRdb keeps in-frame clones, though not all of them. The sample carries around 99,000 clones, 90% to 95% recorded once. With respect to this clone: Its antigen remains unknown.

J is TRBJ1-6 and V is TRBV7-2; D is possibly TRBD1 (5 bases). The starting material was peripheral blood, obtained on day 0 of AZD1222 vaccination. The receptor comes from an adult in good health. CDR3 DNA: TGTGCCAGCAGCTTACAGGGTACCTTCTACTCACCCCTCCACTTT. It specifies CASSLQGTFYSPLHF.